This T cell receptor beta chain was sequenced during a study of molecular identifiers for immune sequencing clone quantification. This CDR3 has 16 amino acids. Trimming cost V 5 bases and J 2 bases; bases outside gene matches: 8. On this clonotype: Its target is not known.

Study conclusions and caveats: For effector cells, clones above 20 RNA copies held over 99% of molecules; for naive cells, under 1%.

TCRdb fed the PCR reads into MiXCR, producing one record per CDR3 protein. The data contain 250,000 to 400,000 distinct CDR3 sequences, about a fifth of them singletons. This clonotype originated in a human donor in good health. Some libraries in this study had Jurkat cell RNA spiked in. Source material: naive CD8+ T cells from blood, with Jurkat cell RNA spiked in. Subset described: FACS-sorted CD8+CD4-CCR7+CD45RA+ naive T cells. V usage is TRBV12-3 or TRBV12-4 and J usage is TRBJ2-5, with TRBD2 matching over 10 bases. For the CDR3, the DNA is TGTGCCAGCAGTGCAGGGACTAGCGAGGCACAAGAGACCCAGTACTTC. It yields the protein CASSAGTSEAQETQYF.